The rows below give T cell receptor beta chains drawn from one sample of a study of T-cell memory formation after mild COVID-19. TCRdb recomputed calls from the 5' RACE reads with MiXCR, one row per CDR3 protein. Among over 400,000 distinct CDR3 sequences, under 25% were seen once, and the ten largest hold around 14%. Sequences were obtained from PBMCs or a T cell subset sorted from them (not recorded which). The receptors were gathered from an adult woman who had mild COVID-19 (a few samples of this study predate the infection). Cell type and time point are not known. CDR3s include the opening cysteine and the closing phenylalanine or tryptophan. A D gene is named only where the DNA matches it firmly. Expanded clones get a size class; other rows say once, few or many, or leave the size out.

j_call d_call clone_size v_call cdr3_aa cdr3_nt
TRBJ1-5 TRBD1 - TRBV7-2 CASNYRGYSNQPQHF TGTGCCAGCAATTACAGGGGGTATAGCAATCAGCCCCAGCATTTT
TRBJ1-2 - - TRBV27 CASSLSTGYGYTF TGTGCCAGCAGTTTATCGACAGGATATGGCTACACCTTC
TRBJ2-1 TRBD1 - TRBV7-3 CASSTGQGALEQFF TGTGCCAGCAGCACGGGACAGGGGGCGTTGGAGCAGTTCTTC
TRBJ2-3 - - TRBV5-6 CASSLDGDDVSTDTQYF TGTGCCAGCAGCTTGGATGGGGATGACGTTAGCACAGATACGCAGTATTTT
TRBJ2-2 - many TRBV7-9 CASSLGIGELFF TGTGCCAGCAGTCTAGGGATCGGGGAGCTGTTTTTT
TRBJ2-1 - - TRBV12-3/TRBV12-4 CASLLKSSYNEQFF TGTGCCAGCCTCCTAAAGAGCTCCTACAATGAGCAGTTCTTC
TRBJ2-3 TRBD2 - TRBV5-1 CASSLGLVGDTQYF TGCGCCAGCAGCCTCGGACTAGTTGGAGATACGCAGTATTTT
TRBJ1-1 - - TRBV7-3 CASSFTGTRGNTEAFF TGTGCCAGCAGCTTCACCGGGACAAGGGGTAACACTGAAGCTTTCTTT
TRBJ2-1 TRBD2 many TRBV5-1 CASSLMGGSYNEQFF TGCGCCAGCAGCTTGATGGGGGGGTCCTACAATGAGCAGTTCTTC
TRBJ1-2 - few TRBV9 CASSVTLSDSNYGYTF TGTGCCAGCAGCGTCACCCTCAGTGACAGTAACTATGGCTACACCTTC
TRBJ2-2 TRBD1 - TRBV2 CASSPNRGPNTGELFF TGTGCCAGCAGCCCAAACAGGGGACCGAACACCGGGGAGCTGTTTTTT
TRBJ2-5 TRBD2 - TRBV15 CATSRGLASQETQYF TGTGCCACCAGCAGGGGACTAGCGAGCCAAGAGACCCAGTACTTC
TRBJ2-7 - once TRBV7-8 CASSFPATPYEQYF TGTGCCAGCAGCTTTCCAGCAACCCCCTACGAGCAGTACTTC
TRBJ2-4 TRBD2 - TRBV20-1 CSARPSGRAPTLAKNIQYF TGCAGTGCTAGACCTAGCGGGAGGGCCCCAACCTTAGCCAAAAACATTCAGTACTTC
TRBJ1-3 - many TRBV7-6 CASSLARQVGGDTIYF TGTGCCAGCAGCTTAGCGCGTCAGGTCGGAGGTGACACCATATATTTT
TRBJ2-7 - - TRBV5-6 CASSPTVNPGHEQYF TGTGCCAGCAGCCCGACAGTCAACCCGGGGCACGAGCAGTACTTC
TRBJ2-1 - - TRBV11-3 CASSPGTRIYGEQFF TGTGCCAGCAGTCCCGGGACTCGCATCTATGGGGAGCAGTTCTTC
TRBJ2-7 TRBD1 - TRBV15 CATSRDWTGVYEQYF TGTGCCACCAGCAGAGATTGGACAGGGGTCTACGAGCAGTACTTC
TRBJ2-5 - - TRBV12-3/TRBV12-4 CASSLSGGKTQYF TGTGCCAGCAGTTTATCCGGGGGCAAGACCCAGTACTTC
TRBJ2-7 - - TRBV18 CASSPPFSRSSYEQYF TGTGCCAGCTCACCACCTTTCTCACGGAGCTCCTACGAGCAGTACTTC
TRBJ1-2 - - TRBV29-1 CSVGGASYGYTF TGCAGCGTCGGGGGGGCCAGCTATGGCTACACCTTC
TRBJ2-7 TRBD1 once TRBV18 CASSRGQGTSGEQYF TGTGCCAGCTCGCGCGGACAGGGGACCTCCGGCGAGCAGTACTTC
TRBJ1-2 - - TRBV6-6 CASSLHLMGGRPYGYTF TGTGCCAGCAGCCTACACCTTATGGGGGGGAGACCCTATGGCTACACCTTC
TRBJ1-5 - - TRBV4-1 CASSPREEGGVQPQHF TGCGCCAGCAGCCCGAGAGAAGAGGGAGGAGTTCAGCCCCAGCATTTT
TRBJ2-7 - - TRBV7-2 CASSLAGFSGPSSYEQYF TGTGCCAGCAGCTTAGCAGGGTTCAGCGGGCCTAGCTCCTACGAGCAGTACTTC
TRBJ2-3 - - TRBV5-1 CASTPGLVTDTQYF TGCGCCAGCACCCCGGGACTGGTCACAGATACGCAGTATTTT
TRBJ2-7 - few TRBV7-9 CASSLVRGQLNEQYF TGTGCCAGCAGCTTAGTGCGGGGACAGCTCAACGAGCAGTACTTC
TRBJ1-1 TRBD1 few TRBV18 CASSPQQGMRNTEAFF TGTGCCAGCTCACCACAACAGGGGATGCGGAACACTGAAGCTTTCTTT
TRBJ2-1 - few TRBV24-1 CATRTQLGDEQFF TGTGCCACCCGTACACAGCTCGGGGATGAGCAGTTCTTC
TRBJ1-1 - - TRBV2 CASTVTLNTEAFF TGTGCCAGCACAGTAACTTTAAACACTGAAGCTTTCTTT
TRBJ1-1 TRBD1 - TRBV29-1 CSVVQGLGNTEAFF TGCAGCGTTGTACAGGGGTTGGGGAACACTGAAGCTTTCTTT
TRBJ2-7 - - TRBV7-2 CASSGPGLEQYF TGTGCCAGCAGCGGCCCTGGATTGGAGCAGTACTTC
TRBJ1-6 - few TRBV9 CASSVEGSYNSPLHF TGTGCCAGCAGCGTAGAAGGTTCCTATAATTCACCCCTCCACTTT
TRBJ1-2 - - TRBV24-1 CATSDPTANYGYTF TGTGCCACCAGTGATCCGACAGCTAACTATGGCTACACCTTC
TRBJ2-7 TRBD1 few TRBV12-3/TRBV12-4 CASNSDRGLYTEQYF TGTGCCAGCAACTCGGACAGGGGGCTTTACACCGAGCAGTACTTC